This T cell receptor beta chain emerged from a study of CD8+CD57+ T cells in acquired aplastic anemia. Patients picked for sequencing had shown CD8+CD57+ cell expansion detected by flow cytometry. No therapy was given to patients before blood sampling. Using genomic DNA as the template, TCR beta VDJ and CDR3 profiling was carried out. TCRdb reprocessed the reads via MiXCR and lists one record per CDR3 protein. Among around 200,000 distinct CDR3 sequences listed, under 50% were seen once. The CDR3 sequence is 12 residues long. V lost 11 bases and J 8 bases, leaving 17 bases between the germline ends. Per germline, CDR1 SNHLY and CDR2 FYNNEI.

The V call is TRBV2, the J call TRBJ2-3; D is ambiguous. Sequencing was done on a sample of sorted CD4+, CD8+, or CD8+CD57+ T cells (not recorded which) from PBMCs. The sequence was collected from a human donor with aplastic anemia. In DNA form, the CDR3 reads TGTGCCTGCCAGCAGTCCCTTATTACGCAGTATTTT. As protein: CACQQSLITQYF.